Listed below are T cell receptor beta chains from one sample, sequenced in a study of blood T cell repertoires in COVID-19. The table came from immunoSEQ multiplex PCR; TCRdb's copy has only in-frame clones and leaves some out. The sample gives roughly 280,000 clones, about nine tenths of which show up once; about 10% is in the top ten. Sequenced material: peripheral blood. Source of these receptors: a man aged 35 to 55 with active or convalescent COVID-19. Each CDR3 is given with its conserved first and last residue. A D gene is named only where the DNA matches it firmly. The size of a clone is reported for some rows only, either as once, few or many, or as a class for expanded clones.

DNA	CDR3	size	D	V	J
TGTGCCAGCGGCCTTAGCGGTAGCACAGATACGCAGTATTTT	CASGLSGSTDTQYF	-	-	TRBV9	TRBJ2-3
TGTGCCAGCAGAACTAGCGGGAGGGCTTTGGAGACCCAGTACTTC	CASRTSGRALETQYF	few	TRBD2	TRBV6-5	TRBJ2-5
TGTGCCAGCAGTGAGTCGGTAGCGGGATTAGCCGGGGAGCTGTTTTTT	CASSESVAGLAGELFF	once	TRBD2	TRBV2	TRBJ2-2
TGTGCCAGCAGACTTAACTATGGCTACACCTTC	CASRLNYGYTF	once	-	TRBV2	TRBJ1-2
TGTGCCAGTAGTTTTAGCGGGATGTACAATGAGCAGTTCTTC	CASSFSGMYNEQFF	-	TRBD2	TRBV19	TRBJ2-1
TGTGCCAGCAGTGGGGGGAGCAATCAGCCCCAGCATTTT	CASSGGSNQPQHF	-	-	TRBV27	TRBJ1-5
TGTGCCAGCAACCTAGCGGGGGGCGCAGATACGCAGTATTTT	CASNLAGGADTQYF	-	TRBD2	TRBV2	TRBJ2-3
TGTGCCAGCAGCCCGTTAGGTCGCGGGGACACTGAAGCTTTCTTT	CASSPLGRGDTEAFF	-	-	TRBV5-5	TRBJ1-1
TGTGCCAGCAGCTTAACTCGGGATCGGAACACTGAAGCTTTCTTT	CASSLTRDRNTEAFF	-	-	TRBV13	TRBJ1-1
TGCGCCAGCAGTGATGTCCCCGCGGGAGAGGGGGAGCAGTACTTC	CASSDVPAGEGEQYF	once	TRBD2	TRBV10-1	TRBJ2-7